The present entry profiles one T cell receptor beta chain with its context. Generated by immunoSEQ multiplex PCR, the TCRdb table keeps only in-frame clones and is missing some. The data hold 110,000 to 150,000 clones, with about 93% observed a single time. The CDR3 spans 15 residues. Germline CDR1 and CDR2: MDHEN and SYDVKM. The ends were cut back, 3 bases at V and 1 base at J, with 13 bases in the middle. The sample comes from a study of T cell responses to AZD1222 COVID-19 vaccine. Material: peripheral blood, obtained on day 0 of AZD1222 vaccination. This sequence joins TRBV28 and TRBJ2-7, with D perhaps TRBD2 (5 bases). The sequence was obtained from an adult in good health. CDR3 amino acids: CASSLELVGSYEQYF. The CDR3 region has the DNA TGTGCCAGCAGTTTGGAACTAGTGGGGTCCTACGAGCAGTACTTC. Based on the CDR3 plus reference TRBV28 and TRBJ2-7, the full variable domain is DVKVTQSSRYLVKRTGEKVFLECVQDMDHENMFWYRQDPGLGLRLIYFSYDVKMKEKGDIPEGYSVSREKKERFSLILESASTNQTSMYLCASSLELVGSYEQYFGPGTRLTVT.